The following is a TCR beta chain sequence with its context. This clone came up once. Its antigen target is currently unknown. Nothing much larger sits one base from this clone, and base qualities are not available. TCRbeta CDR3 regions were amplified from genomic DNA using the immunoSEQ Assay, a bias-controlled multiplex PCR. In the source study's methods: The number of nucleated cells in each sample was estimated from the amplification of reference gene primers within the assay. Sequence reads were collapsed and filtered to measure the absolute abundance of every unique TCRbeta CDR3 rearrangement. For each sample, productive Simpson clonality was calculated as the square root of Simpson's diversity index over productive rearrangements. In TCRdb, the immuneACCESS table is reduced to in-frame sequences with V and J assigned. These tables do not hold every clone; where another copy was compared, an unresolved V gene accounts for under half, and the others remain unexplained. The DNA gave D and trimming, while V, J and clone size come from that table. The table for this sample lists about 310,000 clones; approximately 86% of them were counted only once. More than 8.5% of the sample comes from the top ten.

These data originate in a study of blood T cell repertoires in COVID-19 (TCRdb year 2020). Broadly, across the study: The collaborator samples originated in the United States, Italy and Spain and spanned the acute and convalescent phases of COVID-19. Samples came from the ongoing ImmuneRACE study (first 160 participants) plus 1,254 subjects from 6 global collaborators. Where HLA class I and class II types were available, the types were taken from metadata supplied by the sample provider, not from assay-based typing. A de-identified subject ID, COVID-19 status, age in years and sex were almost always included in the sample metadata. The material from the prospective study consisted of cDNA or gDNA derived from T cells, B-cell-depleted T cells, or PBMCs. The repertoires were released in a freely available public database intended as a resource for research on the immune response to SARS-CoV-2. Deeply sampled blood TCRbeta repertoires from subjects exposed to, actively infected with, or recovered from COVID-19 were included in the dataset. The study at large found these results: The quantity of clinical and demographic metadata differed by source and by participant and was supplied without curation.

The CDR3 holds 12 amino acids from the cysteine to the phenylalanine. The kept DNA is CDR3 alone, 36 bases in frame from the first base. V and J are truncated by 2 bases and 9 bases respectively, leaving an intervening sequence of 6 bases. CDR1 is given as SGHDT and CDR2 as YYEEEE, both from the germline V gene. Participants in the prospective study were enrolled through a virtual design, were aged about 18 to 100 years, and lived in 24 United States geographic areas. To assign participants to cohorts, the prospective study relied on clinical history that participants themselves reported in a screening survey and a study questionnaire. For ImmuneRACE Cohort 3, a participant was defined as recovered based on two consecutive negative NP/OP PCR tests, clearance by a healthcare professional, or resolution of symptoms. Mobile phlebotomists in the prospective study collected whole blood, serum and a nasopharyngeal or oropharyngeal swab from every participant. Over a roughly two-month period, participants in the prospective study had the option of providing additional blood draws and questionnaires. Before DNA extraction, blood samples from the prospective study were shipped at room temperature or frozen.

The sequence joins TRBV5-6 to TRBJ1-6; 5 matching bases give a weak D call of TRBD1. The sample consisted of PBMCs or T cells enriched from blood (not recorded which). The receptor comes from a woman aged 18-29 years who had recovered from COVID-19. The CDR3 region: CASSFRVSPLHF. The bases are TGTGCCAGCAGCTTCAGGGTTTCACCCCTCCACTTT.